The 9 T cell receptor beta chains presented below share a single source sample, sequenced in a study of cytotoxic CD8 clonotypes in ibrutinib-treated CLL. Only in-frame clones appear in the TCRdb table, and some are missing; sequencing was by immunoSEQ multiplex PCR. The table lists approximately 84,000 clones, 70% to 80% of them singletons, with 4.8% in the top ten. The sequencing here drew on PBMCs, taken after 12 months of ibrutinib treatment. The origin of the receptors is a human donor with chronic lymphocytic leukemia.

This chain connects TRBV11-1 to TRBJ1-6, with a tentative D call TRBD1 (5 bases). The V gene's germline CDR1 is SGHAT and CDR2 FQDESV (reference sequence). The CDR3 has 15 residues. V gave up 5 bases and J gave up 8 bases, with 16 bases separating them. The DNA of the CDR3 is TGTGCCAGCAGCAACAACAGGATTTACTATTCACCCCTCCACTTT. Protein product: CASSNNRIYYSPLHF. Combining the CDR3 with reference TRBV11-1 and TRBJ1-6 gives the whole variable domain EAEVAQSPRYKITEKSQAVAFWCDPISGHATLYWYRQILGQGPELLVQFQDESVVDDSQLPKDRFSAERLKGVDSTLKIQPAELGDSAMYLCASSNNRIYYSPLHFGNGTRLTVT.

The V call is TRBV5-1, the J call TRBJ2-3; D ambiguous. The CDR3 sequence is 17 residues long. Germline V gene sequence: CDR1 SGHRS, CDR2 YFSETQ. V shed 0 bases and J shed 0 bases, with 14 bases lying between them. CDR3: CASSLASGAYSTDTQYF. The DNA for the CDR3 is TGCGCCAGCAGCTTGGCCTCAGGCGCTTATAGCACAGATACGCAGTATTTT.

This chain connects TRBV28 to TRBJ2-7; a possible D gene is TRBD1 (6 bases). CDR3 length equals 16 residues. CDR1 is MDHEN, CDR2 SYDVKM, per germline. V lost 7 bases and J 9 bases, leaving 28 bases between the germline ends. The chain's CDR3 is CASTRTDRLLLGGQYF. The CDR3 DNA sequence: TGTGCCAGCACCAGGACCGACAGGCTCCTCCTTGGTGGGCAGTACTTC.

The genes are TRBV5-4 and TRBJ2-7, with 9 bases lining up with TRBD1. Looked up from germline, CDR1 is SGHNT and CDR2 is YYREEE (reference sequence). The CDR3 sequence is 14 residues long. V gave up 0 bases and J gave up 12 bases; unmatched junction bases: 10. Here the CDR3 DNA reads TGTGCCAGCAGCTTGGCCGGGGACAGGGAGAAAGGGTACTTC. Protein sequence: CASSLAGDREKGYF.

This clone came up a few times. This rearrangement joins TRBV28 to TRBJ2-7; D ambiguous. This CDR3 comprises 16 residues. V lost 3 bases and J lost 2, with 17 bases in between. From germline, CDR1 is MDHEN and CDR2 SYDVKM. CDR3: CASSLEFVGYPYEQYF. As DNA, the CDR3 is TGTGCCAGCAGTTTGGAGTTCGTGGGTTATCCCTACGAGCAGTACTTC.

The chain joins TRBV9 to TRBJ1-2; 8 bases fit TRBD1. The CDR3 has 15 amino acids. CDR1 and CDR2 from the germline V gene are SGDLS and YYNGEE. Germline trimming cut 0 bases from V and 3 bases from J; bases unmatched to any gene: 4. The CDR3 nucleotides read TGTGCCAGCAGCGTAGGCGCGGGACAGGACTATGGCTACACCTTC. Translation gives CASSVGAGQDYGYTF.

The CDR3 bases are TGTGCCACCTACCGGAGCTCTGGAAACACCATATATTTT. Its protein product is CATYRSSGNTIYF. V is TRBV7-2 and J is TRBJ1-3; D not resolved. The V end was cut by 10 bases, the J end by 0 bases, with 10 bases between. CDR1 SGHTA and CDR2 FQGNSA come from the germline V gene. The CDR3 is 13 amino acids. Full variable domain (remainder filled in from reference TRBV7-2 and TRBJ1-3): GAGVSQSPSNKVTEKGKDVELRCDPISGHTALYWYRQSLGQGLEFLIYFQGNSAPDKSGLPSDRFSAERTGGSVSTLTIQRTQQEDSAVYLCATYRSSGNTIYFGEGSWLTVV.

The V and J genes are TRBV5-6 and TRBJ1-2; 8 bases map to TRBD1. The germline V gene encodes CDR1 SGHDT and CDR2 YYEEEE. V shed 4 bases, J shed 5 bases, and the junction held 7 bases outside the gene matches. The CDR3 length is 14 residues. In DNA, the CDR3 is TGTGCCAGCAGCCCCCAGGGGGCGGGGTATGGCTACACCTTC. Protein: CASSPQGAGYGYTF.

V gene TRBV11-2 combines with J gene TRBJ1-2, with 9 nucleotides matching TRBD1. CDR1 and CDR2 from the germline V gene are SGHAT and FQNNGV. Unmatched junction bases numbered 13, after V lost 5 bases and J lost 3 bases. The CDR3 sequence is 17 residues long. The CDR3 DNA is TGTGCCAGCAGCCCCGGGACAGGGCAAAACCTCTACTATGGCTACACCTTC. It translates to CASSPGTGQNLYYGYTF.